This T cell receptor (beta chain) is drawn from a study of T cells in Graves' hyperthyroidism and ophthalmopathy. Study results and caveats: Before onset, ophthalmopathy was predicted by the model a median roughly 6.4 months earlier. Most clonotypes expanded in the thyroid (above 0.001) were also present in blood.

V lost 5 bases and J lost 0, with 9 bases in between. Per the germline V gene, CDR1 is SNHLY and CDR2 is FYNNEI. This CDR3 has 14 residues. Patients were excluded for uncontrolled infection, other autoimmune disease, pregnancy or lactation. The table lists this clonotype with a few counts. Its antigen is currently unknown. It was RNA transcripts that yielded the amplified TCR beta CDR3 regions. First-round RT-PCR targeting the TCR CDR3 was performed with the HTBI primer set. TCRdb redid the calling of the multiplex PCR reads with MiXCR, one entry per CDR3 protein. This sample yields under 400,000 distinct CDR3 sequences, of which around a sixth are seen a single time; less than 65% belongs to the top ten.

This receptor was taken from a woman aged 50 to 60 with Graves' hyperthyroidism. This chain uses TRBV2 with TRBJ2-3, with a weak D call TRBD2 (6 bases). Sequencing used blood. The CDR3 region is CASSRGSSTDTQYF. Here the CDR3 DNA reads TGTGCCAGCAGTCGGGGGTCAAGCACAGATACGCAGTATTTT.